Each of the 29 T cell receptor beta chains below was sequenced from the same sample in a study of blood T cell repertoires in COVID-19. The assay was immunoSEQ multiplex PCR, and TCRdb's table has in-frame clones only and misses some. This sample carries around 83,000 clones, about 87% of them seen once, and the ten largest clones take 8%. Material: peripheral blood. These receptors all stem from a man of 80 years or more with active or convalescent COVID-19.

The J gene is TRBJ2-4, the V gene TRBV27; TRBD2 aligns across 15 bases. The CDR3 is 18 residues long. The germline V gene encodes CDR1 MNHEY and CDR2 SMNVEV (reference sequence). With V trimmed by 4 bases and J by 0 bases, 4 bases remained unmatched. The CDR3 DNA follows: TGTGCCAGCAGTTCGGGACTAGCGGGAGGTTTAGCCAAAAACATTCAGTACTTC. It codes for CASSSGLAGGLAKNIQYF.

In its sample, this clone was seen once. CDR3 DNA sequence: TGTGCCAGTAAGGACAGACAAGAGACCCAGTACTTC. Its translation: CASKDRQETQYF. V usage is TRBV19 and J usage is TRBJ2-5; possible D gene TRBD1, 6 bases. Germline CDR1 is LNHDA and CDR2 is SQIVND (reference sequence). Trimming removed 7 bases from V and 2 bases from J, with 8 bases in between. The CDR3 is made up of 12 amino acids.

This sequence joins TRBV6-1 and TRBJ2-5, with a possible D match to TRBD1 (5 bases). There are 17 residues in the CDR3. Trimming removed 0 bases from V and 1 base from J, with 15 bases in between. CDR1 is MNHNS, CDR2 SASEGT, per germline. The CDR3 sequence is CASSEALSSRGQETQYF. As DNA, the CDR3 is TGTGCCAGCAGTGAAGCGCTAAGTTCTAGGGGCCAAGAGACCCAGTACTTC.

The chain has TRBV13 and TRBJ2-3; 7 nucleotides match TRBD1. Germline V CDR1 and CDR2: PRHDT, FYEKMQ (reference sequence). With V trimmed by 3 bases and J by 2 bases, 5 bases remained unmatched. The CDR3 consists of 15 residues. CDR3 region: CASSFRGPDTDTQYF. For the CDR3, the DNA is TGTGCCAGCAGCTTTAGGGGGCCTGACACAGATACGCAGTATTTT.

The gene calls are TRBV27 and TRBJ2-7; the match to TRBD2 covers 9 bases. The junction had 11 bases not matched to a gene; V was cut back by 5 bases and J by 0 bases. This CDR3 has 17 residues. Germline V CDR1 and CDR2: MNHEY, SMNVEV (reference sequence). The CDR3 sequence is CASSRAGGQGYSYEQYV. In DNA, the CDR3 is TGTGCCAGCAGTCGCGCGGGGGGGCAGGGTTACTCCTACGAGCAGTACGTC.

The genes are TRBV28 and TRBJ2-7, with 10 bases aligning to TRBD1. CDR3 length equals 12 residues. Germline V gene data show CDR1 as MDHEN and CDR2 as SYDVKM. With 6 bases clipped from V and 6 bases from J, the junction kept 2 bases outside the gene matches. CDR3 region: CASRGQGSEQYV. The DNA for the CDR3 is TGTGCCAGCAGGGGACAGGGGTCCGAGCAGTACGTC.

The V and J genes are TRBV5-5 and TRBJ1-1; D remains unclear. The CDR3 is made up of 14 amino acids. CDR1 is SGHKS and CDR2 is YYEKEE in the germline V gene (reference sequence). Trimming shortened V by 0 bases and J by 2 bases, and 8 bases separated the two germline ends. The CDR3 here is CASSLVTLNTEAFF. Written as DNA, the CDR3 is TGTGCCAGCAGCTTGGTTACTTTAAACACTGAAGCTTTCTTT. Full variable domain (rest looked up from reference TRBV5-5 and TRBJ1-1): DAGVTQSPTHLIKTRGQQVTLRCSPISGHKSVSWYQQVLGQGPQFIFQYYEKEERGRGNFPDRFSARQFPNYSSELNVNALLLGDSALYLCASSLVTLNTEAFFGQGTRLTVV.

The rearrangement links TRBV6-2 or TRBV6-3 to TRBJ1-5; a possible D gene is TRBD1 (6 bases). Germline CDR1 reads MNHEY; CDR2 reads SVGEGT. This CDR3 is 15 amino acids long. V was shortened by 2 bases and J by 2 bases, with 10 bases between the two germline ends. In DNA, the CDR3 is TGTGCCAGCAGTTACGGCAGGGGTGGCAATCAGCCCCAGCATTTT. Its translation: CASSYGRGGNQPQHF.

This chain links TRBV30 with TRBJ1-2; possibly TRBD1 for D (6 bases). V was clipped by 1 base and J by 5 bases, with 11 bases between them. CDR3 size: 13 residues. Germline CDR1 reads GTSNPN; CDR2 reads SVGIG (reference sequence). The CDR3 DNA reads TGTGCCTGGAGTGCAGGGGTATTTTATGGCTACACCTTC. This gives the protein CAWSAGVFYGYTF.

This sequence joins TRBV5-1 and TRBJ1-3; D remains ambiguous. The CDR3 is made up of 15 amino acids. Trimming left V 0 bases short and J 0 bases short, with 7 bases between. The germline CDR1 and CDR2 sequences are SGHRS and YFSETQ. The CDR3 here is CASSLASASGNTIYF. DNA of the CDR3: TGCGCCAGCAGCTTGGCCAGTGCCTCTGGAAACACCATATATTTT.

The chain combines TRBV28 with TRBJ1-2; D uncertain. The germline V gene has CDR1 MDHEN and CDR2 SYDVKM. The length of the CDR3 is 13 residues. V was cut by 10 bases and J by 0 bases, with 12 bases left in between. CDR3: CATRGSANYGYTF. In DNA, the CDR3 is TGTGCCACCCGAGGGTCAGCTAACTATGGCTACACCTTC.

The V call is TRBV11-3, the J call TRBJ2-1; the match to TRBD2 covers 7 bases. Unmatched junction bases numbered 9, after V lost 4 bases and J lost 6 bases. Germline lookup yields CDR1 SGHNT and CDR2 YENEEA. This CDR3 is built from 15 residues. The CDR3 here is CASSYGLGIRNEQFF. The CDR3 nucleotides are TGTGCCAGCAGCTACGGACTAGGAATTCGCAATGAGCAGTTCTTC.

This chain links TRBV6-6 with TRBJ1-5, with D maybe TRBD1 (6 bases). The CDR3 is 15 amino acids. V was clipped by 1 base and J by 9 bases, with 16 bases between them. The germline V gene encodes CDR1 MNHNY and CDR2 SVGAGI (reference sequence). This chain's CDR3 is CASSYYSEGQSPQHF. For the CDR3, the DNA is TGTGCCAGCAGTTACTACTCGGAAGGACAGTCGCCCCAGCATTTT.

This clone was seen once. The CDR3 here is CASTLGGQIYNEQFF. The CDR3 DNA reads as TGTGCCAGCACCCTTGGGGGACAGATCTACAATGAGCAGTTCTTC. The chain combines TRBV5-4 with TRBJ2-1; TRBD1 matches 7 bases. Trimming took 6 bases from V and 3 from J; bases not matched to a gene: 9. The CDR3 contains 15 residues. Germline CDR1 SGHNT, CDR2 YYREEE (reference sequence).

The genes are TRBV19 and TRBJ1-1; no reliable D call. The V end was cut by 6 bases, the J end by 1 base, with 9 bases between. The germline CDR1 and CDR2 sequences are LNHDA and SQIVND (reference sequence). This CDR3 has 13 residues. For the CDR3, the DNA is TGTGCCAGTAGGCAAGATAGGAACACTGAAGCTTTCTTT. It translates to CASRQDRNTEAFF.

V usage is TRBV19 and J usage is TRBJ1-2; the D gene is possibly TRBD1 (5 bases). The CDR3 covers 15 residues. Germline CDR1 is LNHDA and CDR2 is SQIVND (reference sequence). The V and J ends lost 3 bases and 9 bases respectively, with 20 bases between them. CDR3 coding DNA: TGTGCCAGTAGTATGGGGCGGGATCGAGAAGTAAGCTACACCTTC. Its translation: CASSMGRDREVSYTF.

This sequence joins TRBV24-1 and TRBJ2-3, with 12 bases that match TRBD2. V was pared by 3 bases and J by 5 bases, with 8 bases of the junction left unmatched. CDR1 KGHDR and CDR2 SFDVKD come from the germline V gene. The CDR3 runs to 17 residues. The CDR3 reads CATSDRRLAGVGDTQYF. In DNA form, the CDR3 reads TGTGCCACCAGTGATCGCAGACTAGCGGGAGTTGGAGATACGCAGTATTTT.

This rearrangement joins TRBV6-1 to TRBJ1-1; maybe TRBD1 (6 bases). V was cut by 0 bases and J by 5 bases, with 13 bases left in between. The germline V gene has CDR1 MNHNS and CDR2 SASEGT. The CDR3 is 15 residues long. This chain's CDR3 is CASSEAVLRGTEAFF. Written as DNA, the CDR3 is TGTGCCAGCAGTGAAGCTGTCCTGAGGGGGACTGAAGCTTTCTTT.

This clone was detected only once. The V gene is TRBV19, the J gene TRBJ1-1, with unresolved D. The CDR3 sequence is 14 residues long. CDR1 and CDR2 from the germline V gene are LNHDA and SQIVND (reference sequence). Trimming removed 7 bases at V and 0 bases at J, with 12 bases between. The CDR3: CASKIGGVNTEAFF. In DNA form, the CDR3 reads TGTGCCAGTAAAATCGGCGGGGTGAACACTGAAGCTTTCTTT.

This chain uses TRBV28 with TRBJ1-2, with D possibly matching TRBD1 (5 bases). Germline loops: CDR1 MDHEN, CDR2 SYDVKM. The CDR3 runs 15 residues. The V end was cut by 1 base, the J end by 2 bases, with 11 bases between. CDR3 loop: CASSLSRQTNYGYTF. The DNA of the CDR3 is TGTGCCAGCAGTTTATCGAGACAGACCAACTATGGCTACACCTTC.

The chain joins TRBV3-1 (or the pseudogene TRBV3-2) to TRBJ1-2; D is possibly TRBD1 (6 bases). Deletions cut 0 bases from V and 2 bases from J, with 10 bases between. The CDR3 consists of 15 residues. Germline assignment: CDR1 LGHDT and CDR2 YNNKEL (reference sequence). CDR3 bases: TGTGCCAGCAGCCAAGAGGTGGGGGCGAACTATGGCTACACCTTC. This encodes CASSQEVGANYGYTF.

The rearrangement uses TRBV29-1 and TRBJ2-5; a weak D match, TRBD1 (5 bases). Germline assignment: CDR1 SQVTM and CDR2 ANQGSEA. Trimming removed 4 bases at V and 7 bases at J, with 16 bases between. This CDR3 has 13 amino acids. The CDR3 bases are TGCAGCGTTGGTTATACAGGATGGGGGACCCAGTACTTC. Translating gives CSVGYTGWGTQYF.

V gene TRBV5-1 combines with J gene TRBJ2-3, with TRBD2 matching 8 bases. Germline V CDR1 and CDR2: SGHRS, YFSETQ. V lost 0 bases and J lost 0; bases outside the gene matches: 6. CDR3 size: 17 residues. The chain's CDR3 is CASSLVGLEASTDTQYF. For the CDR3, the DNA is TGCGCCAGCAGCTTGGTGGGACTAGAGGCTAGCACAGATACGCAGTATTTT.

The CDR3 spells CASRRTGNRADTQYF. Written as DNA, the CDR3 is TGCGCCAGCCGTCGTACAGGGAACCGGGCAGATACGCAGTATTTT. V gene TRBV5-1 combines with J gene TRBJ2-3; the D gene is possibly TRBD1 (6 bases). CDR3 length equals 15 residues. Germline V CDR1 and CDR2: SGHRS, YFSETQ. Trimming left V 7 bases short and J 4 bases short, with 19 bases between.

The table lists this clone with a few counts. This chain connects TRBV7-9 to TRBJ1-2; 7 positions match TRBD1. Trimming at V came to 4 bases and at J to 8 bases, leaving 10 bases not matched to a gene. Per the germline V gene, CDR1 is SEHNR and CDR2 is FQNEAQ (reference sequence). The CDR3 sequence is 14 residues long. CDR3 region: CASSSGGQAWGYTF. The CDR3 nucleotides are TGTGCCAGCAGCTCCGGCGGACAGGCTTGGGGCTACACCTTC.

V is TRBV4-1 and J is TRBJ2-1, with 10 positions matching TRBD2. This CDR3 is 19 amino acids long. The J segment lost 0 bases and the V segment lost 0 bases, leaving 8 bases of the junction unmatched. Germline V gene sequence: CDR1 MGHRA, CDR2 YSYEKL. CDR3 in amino acids: CASSQEKGLALDSYNEQFF. The CDR3 nucleotides are TGCGCCAGCAGCCAAGAAAAGGGACTAGCGTTAGACTCCTACAATGAGCAGTTCTTC.

The chain uses TRBV5-1 and TRBJ1-2, with TRBD1 as a possible D gene (5 bases). Per germline, CDR1 SGHRS and CDR2 YFSETQ. Trimming cost V 5 bases and J 4 bases, with 12 bases left between them. CDR3 length: 13 amino acids. The CDR3, as DNA: TGCGCCAGCAGGCCAGGGTTTGCCTATGGCTACACCTTC. Its protein is CASRPGFAYGYTF.

Only one count was recorded for this clone. V and J are TRBV5-6 and TRBJ2-7; perhaps TRBD2 as D (7 bases). V lost 0 bases to trimming and J lost 12 bases, with 19 bases between them. Germline values: CDR1 SGHDT, CDR2 YYEEEE. The CDR3 has 14 residues. This chain's CDR3 is CASSLAQGGESLYV. CDR3 in DNA: TGTGCCAGCAGCTTGGCTCAAGGGGGGGAGTCGTTGTACGTC.

The CDR3 region has the DNA TGTGCCAGCAGCGTAGTCGGGGGAGGGGGCTACACCTTC. This codes for CASSVVGGGGYTF. The chain is built from TRBV9 and TRBJ1-2; maybe TRBD1 (5 bases). The CDR3 spans 13 residues. The germline V and J ends were trimmed by 0 bases and 8 bases, with 11 bases remaining between them. Germline CDR1 SGDLS, CDR2 YYNGEE.